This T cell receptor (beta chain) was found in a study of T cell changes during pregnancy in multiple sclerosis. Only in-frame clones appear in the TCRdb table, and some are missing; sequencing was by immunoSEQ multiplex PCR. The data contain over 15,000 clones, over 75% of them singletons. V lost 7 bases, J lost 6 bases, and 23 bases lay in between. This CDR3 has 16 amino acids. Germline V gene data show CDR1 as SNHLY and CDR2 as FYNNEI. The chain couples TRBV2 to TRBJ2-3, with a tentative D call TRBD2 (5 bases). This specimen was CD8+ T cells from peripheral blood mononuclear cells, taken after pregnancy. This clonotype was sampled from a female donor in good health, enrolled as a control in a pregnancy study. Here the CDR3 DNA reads TGTGCCAGCACCCCCGAGGGCGCCAAACCCTGGGATACGCAGTATTTT. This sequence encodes CASTPEGAKPWDTQYF.